The 30 T cell receptor beta chains listed next were all sequenced from one sample in a study of tissue T cells after allogeneic stem cell transplantation. The time point denotes: mouse harvest day 14 after allogeneic transplant. Each mouse received 10^7 T-cell-depleted marrow cells plus 10^6 splenic CD5+ T cells by tail vein. The protocol was immunoSEQ multiplex PCR, while the TCRdb copy is restricted to in-frame clones and leaves out a portion. The sample lists about 6,800 clones, around 34% occurring once. The material sequenced was skin. These receptors came from a female BALB/c mouse given C57BL/6 T cells with graft-versus-host disease after an allogeneic hematopoietic cell transplant.

A remark on this clone: The genes and germline here are from mouse. The read is 1 residue too short to cover the CDR3 end, so that end is filled in from the germline J gene. The V gene is TRBV4, the J gene TRBJ1-1; D remains unclear. The CDR3 has 11 amino acids. CDR1 and CDR2 from the germline V gene are LGHDT and YNNKQL (reference sequence). Deletions cut 3 bases from V and 4 bases from J, with 3 bases between. The CDR3 bases that were read are TGTGCCAGCAGCTATAGCACAGAAGTCTTC. It yields the protein CASSYSTEVF. In full, the CDR3 reads CASSYSTEVFF.

This clone is classed as medium-sized. Gene names refer to mouse genes. The CDR3 is cut off 1 residue early in the read; its end comes from the germline J gene. The chain has TRBV3 and TRBJ2-3; maybe TRBD1 (6 bases). The CDR3 consists of 11 residues. CDR1 and CDR2 (germline): SNHLY, FYNGKV (reference sequence). V lost 11 bases, J lost 0 bases, and 6 bases lay in between. CDR3 DNA, as far as it was read: TGTGCCGACAGGAGTGCAGAAACGCTGTAT. As protein: CADRSAETLY. The entire CDR3 protein reads CADRSAETLYF.

Sample share makes this clone medium-sized. Genes and germline are mouse. The read finishes 1 residue shy of the CDR3 end, and the germline J gene is used to complete it. The chain is built from TRBV13-3 and TRBJ1-3; D is possibly TRBD1 (6 bases). Trimming cost V 4 bases and J 0 bases, with 11 bases left between them. The CDR3 contains 15 residues. From germline, CDR1 is NNHDY and CDR2 SYVADS. The DNA read from the CDR3 is TGTGCCAGCAGTTTGGACAGATTTTCTGGAAATACGCTCTAT. Protein: CASSLDRFSGNTLY. The entire CDR3 is CASSLDRFSGNTLYF. Combining the CDR3 with reference TRBV13-3 and TRBJ1-3 gives the whole variable domain EAAVTQSPRSKVAVTGGKVTLSCHQTNNHDYMYWYRQDTGHGLRLIHYSYVADSTEKGDIPDGYKASRPSQENFSLILELASLSQTAVYFCASSLDRFSGNTLYFGEGSRLIVV.

By its share, this clone is medium-sized. Gene names are the mouse ones. The read ends 1 residue early relative to the CDR3; the germline J gene fills the gap. The chain couples TRBV26 to TRBJ1-3; D call uncertain. The CDR3 totals 14 residues. The germline CDR1 and CDR2 sequences are KGHPV and FQNQEV (reference sequence). V lost 2 bases, J lost 0 bases, and 5 bases lay in between. This chain's CDR3 is CASSLDNSGNTLYF. The CDR3 bases that were read are TGTGCCAGCAGTCTGGACAATTCTGGAAATACGCTCTAT.

This clone came up once. Gene names follow the mouse nomenclature. CDR3: CASSPHQDTQYF. CDR3 bases read: TGTGCCAGCAGCCCTCATCAAGACACCCAGTAC. V is TRBV26 and J is TRBJ2-5; unclear D gene. The read stops 1 residue short of the end of the CDR3; the missing end is completed from the germline J gene. CDR1 KGHPV and CDR2 FQNQEV come from the germline V gene (reference sequence). This CDR3 is built from 12 residues. The ends were cut back, 6 bases at V and 3 bases at J, with 7 bases in the middle.

In regard to this clone: Gene names are the mouse ones. The read falls 1 residue short of the CDR3 end, and the missing part is taken from the germline J gene. This chain connects TRBV31 to TRBJ2-5; unclear D gene. The V end was cut by 0 bases, the J end by 1 base, with 5 bases between. Germline V gene sequence: CDR1 GKSSPN, CDR2 SITVG. CDR3 length: 13 residues. The DNA read from the CDR3 is TGTGCCTGGAGTCTACCAGACCAAGACACCCAGTAC. It encodes CAWSLPDQDTQY. The whole CDR3 protein reads CAWSLPDQDTQYF.

This clone counts as large. Genes and germline come from the mouse. The read ends 1 residue shy of where the CDR3 ends; the end is completed using the germline J gene. The chain employs TRBV14 and TRBJ1-4; D ambiguous. CDR3 length: 14 amino acids. The V and J ends lost 1 base and 0 bases respectively, with 4 bases between them. Per the germline V gene, CDR1 is SGHDT and CDR2 is FRDEAV. CDR3 DNA (partial): TGTGCCAGCAGTTTCAAGTTTTCCAACGAAAGATTATTT. Translating gives CASSFKFSNERLF. The full CDR3 sequence reads CASSFKFSNERLFF.

As for this clone: Gene names refer to mouse genes. The read ends 1 residue shy of where the CDR3 ends; the end is completed using the germline J gene. The chain links TRBV23 to TRBJ2-5; the table's TRBD1 call for D was not verified on the DNA. The CDR3 is 14 residues long. The germline CDR1 and CDR2 sequences are KGHTA and FQNQQP. CDR3 sequence: CSSSQSGDKDTQYF. CDR3 bases read: TGCTCCAGCAGTCAATCGGGGGACAAAGACACCCAGTAC.

This clone was picked up a small number of times. These gene names are mouse names. The observed sequence ends 1 residue before the CDR3 terminus, with the missing tail filled in from the germline J gene. The chain couples TRBV26 to TRBJ2-2; D may be TRBD1 (7 bases). V lost 2 bases and J lost 3, with 10 bases in between. Germline assignment: CDR1 KGHPV and CDR2 FQNQEV (reference sequence). The CDR3 spans 15 residues. The CDR3 sequence is CASSLEGAHTGQLYF. The part of the CDR3 DNA that was read is TGTGCCAGCAGTCTGGAGGGGGCGCACACCGGGCAGCTCTAC.

This clone was seen only a few times. Mouse names are used for the genes. The read terminates 1 residue before the CDR3 end, so the remaining end is supplied by the germline J gene. The chain has TRBV13-3 and TRBJ2-4; 8 nucleotides align to TRBD2. Germline-derived CDR1 and CDR2 are NNHDY and SYVADS. Germline trimming cut 1 base from V and 0 bases from J; bases unmatched to any gene: 4. The CDR3 extends over 16 amino acids. CDR3 protein: CASSDTLGVSQNTLYF. The covered CDR3 bases are TGTGCCAGCAGTGATACACTGGGGGTTAGTCAAAACACCTTGTAC.

This clone was picked up a small number of times. The germline and genes are mouse ones. The observed sequence ends 1 residue before the CDR3 terminus, with the missing tail filled in from the germline J gene. The chain is built from TRBV19 and TRBJ1-5; 10 bases match TRBD1. There are 18 residues in the CDR3. Germline V lookup: CDR1 FNHDT, CDR2 SITEND (reference sequence). V shed 0 bases and J 2 bases; nucleotides not matched to a gene: 8. The CDR3 region is CASSIAGDRGMDNQAPLF. Incomplete CDR3 DNA: TGTGCCAGCAGTATAGCTGGGGACAGGGGAATGGACAACCAGGCTCCGCTT.

In regard to this clone: Gene labels here are mouse ones. The CDR3 end is not reached by the read, which stops 1 residue before it; the germline J gene fills it in. The V gene is TRBV26, the J gene TRBJ1-1; D is undetermined. The CDR3 consists of 13 residues. CDR1 is KGHPV and CDR2 is FQNQEV in the germline V gene (reference sequence). Trimming took off 4 bases at V and 0 bases at J, with 6 bases between the two ends. The part of the CDR3 DNA that was read is TGTGCCAGCAGTCCAAACCCAAACACAGAAGTCTTC. Translating it yields CASSPNPNTEVF. The whole CDR3 protein reads CASSPNPNTEVFF.

This clone ranks as medium-sized. Germline and genes: mouse. The part of the CDR3 DNA that was read is TGTGCCAGCAGTTTCCAAGACACCCAGTAC. Translated: CASSFQDTQY. The complete CDR3 protein is CASSFQDTQYF. The chain couples TRBV26 to TRBJ2-5; D not certain. With the read ending 1 residue before the CDR3 end, the germline J gene is used to fill in that end. V was shortened by 5 bases and J by 2 bases, with 2 bases between the two germline ends. Germline CDR1 KGHPV, CDR2 FQNQEV (reference sequence). The CDR3 extends over 11 amino acids.

Comment on this clone: These gene names are mouse names. The read ends 1 residue early relative to the CDR3; the germline J gene fills the gap. V gene TRBV26 combines with J gene TRBJ1-2; perhaps TRBD1 as D (5 bases). The CDR3 has 13 residues. CDR1 KGHPV and CDR2 FQNQEV come from the germline V gene (reference sequence). V lost 4 bases and J lost 0, with 6 bases in between. CDR3 region: CASSRTPNSDYTF. CDR3 DNA, as far as it was read: TGTGCCAGCAGTCGGACACCAAACTCCGACTACACC.

This clone was counted between two and nine times. Gene names refer to mouse genes. The read halts 1 residue ahead of the CDR3 end, with the missing end drawn from the germline J gene. The V and J genes are TRBV3 and TRBJ2-7; TRBD2 matches at 8 bases. After removal of 2 bases from V and 4 bases from J, the junction contained 4 bases not matched to a gene. CDR1 is SNHLY, CDR2 FYNGKV, per germline (reference sequence). The CDR3 extends over 14 amino acids. CDR3 region: CASSLRWGGYEQYF. The sequenced CDR3 bases are TGTGCCAGCAGCTTAAGGTGGGGGGGATATGAACAGTAC.

This clone is judged medium-sized. Genes here carry mouse names. The CDR3 extends 1 residue past the end of the read, so its final part is completed from the germline J gene. This sequence joins TRBV26 and TRBJ2-7; no clear D. The V and J ends lost 4 bases and 4 bases respectively, with 8 bases between them. From germline, CDR1 is KGHPV and CDR2 FQNQEV (reference sequence). The CDR3 totals 12 residues. The sequenced CDR3 bases are TGTGCCAGCAGTCCCGGAATTTATGAACAGTAC. Its protein is CASSPGIYEQY. The whole CDR3 sequence reads CASSPGIYEQYF. Full variable domain (outside the CDR3, taken from reference TRBV26 and TRBJ2-7): NSKVIQTPRYLVKGQGQKAKMRCIPEKGHPVVFWYQQNKNNEFKFLINFQNQEVLQQIDMTEKRFSAECPSNSPCSLEIQSSEAGDSALYLCASSPGIYEQYFGPGTRLTVL.

Concerning this clone: The gene names here belong to mouse. The sequenced fragment ends 1 residue before the CDR3 boundary, so the rest is inferred from the germline J gene. This chain uses TRBV1 with TRBJ1-6, with a weak D call TRBD1 (5 bases). TRBJ1-6 carries the ORF label, with uncertain function. The CDR3 is 14 residues long. Germline V gene lookup returns CDR1 NSQYPW and CDR2 LRSPGD (reference sequence). Trimming removed 6 bases from V and 7 bases from J, with 13 bases in between. The CDR3 is CTCRRGIGNSPLYF. The covered CDR3 bases are TGCACCTGCAGGCGGGGCATCGGGAATTCGCCCCTCTAC.

By share of the sample, this clone is medium-sized (0.01 to 0.1%). Genes here carry mouse names. From the germline J gene comes the end of the CDR3, since the read stops 1 residue before it. The rearrangement joins TRBV26 to TRBJ2-7; D perhaps matches TRBD1 (6 bases). Germline CDR1 is KGHPV and CDR2 is FQNQEV (reference sequence). This CDR3 has 11 amino acids. V was cut by 6 bases and J by 5 bases, with 8 bases left in between. The part of the CDR3 DNA that was read is TGTGCCAGCAGCCGACAGGATGAACAGTAC. Amino acid sequence: CASSRQDEQY. Given in full, the CDR3 is CASSRQDEQYF.

Note on this clone: Mouse germline and gene names are used. The sequenced fragment ends 1 residue before the CDR3 boundary, so the rest is inferred from the germline J gene. This chain joins TRBV26 and TRBJ2-2, with no clear D. The V end lost 6 bases, the J end lost 2 bases, and 10 bases lay between the germline ends. Germline V gives CDR1 KGHPV, CDR2 FQNQEV (reference sequence). This CDR3 has 14 amino acids. The DNA read from the CDR3 is TGTGCCAGCAGCCCGGACGGGAACACCGGGCAGCTCTAC. Its protein is CASSPDGNTGQLY. In full, the CDR3 is CASSPDGNTGQLYF.

This clone was seen a handful of times. Gene labels here are mouse ones. The read falls 1 residue short of the CDR3 end, and the missing part is taken from the germline J gene. The rearrangement links TRBV13-1 to TRBJ1-1, with D perhaps matching TRBD1 (6 bases). V was cut by 6 bases and J by 6 bases, with 9 bases left in between. This CDR3 is built from 11 residues. Germline loops: CDR1 NSHNY, CDR2 SYGAGN. The CDR3 DNA, read in part, is TGTGCCAGCATTACAGGGCCAGAAGTCTTC. Its translation is CASITGPEVF. From start to end, the CDR3 is CASITGPEVFF.

This clone was picked up one time. Germline and genes: mouse. The read ends 1 residue shy of where the CDR3 ends; the end is completed using the germline J gene. This sample includes further DNA sequences coding for the same CDR3. The chain recombines TRBV26 with TRBJ1-1; D is unresolved. Germline CDR1 is KGHPV and CDR2 is FQNQEV (reference sequence). Between the trimmed V and J ends, which lost 3 bases and 1 base, there was a span of 6 bases. The CDR3 is 13 amino acids. The CDR3 region is CASSLRGNTEVFF. The DNA read from the CDR3 is TGTGCCAGCAGTCTCCGGGGGAACACAGAAGTCTTC.

Details on this clone: The genes and germline here are from mouse. Read data end 1 residue before the CDR3 end; the end is taken from the germline J gene. The rearrangement joins TRBV31 to TRBJ2-5; tentatively, D is TRBD2 (7 bases). The germline V and J ends were trimmed by 1 base and 5 bases, with 10 bases remaining between them. Germline CDR1 is GKSSPN and CDR2 is SITVG. This CDR3 region has 13 residues. The CDR3 region is CAWSPLGADTQYF. CDR3 DNA (partial): TGTGCCTGGAGTCCTCTGGGGGCAGACACCCAGTAC.

Within the sample, this clone is medium-sized (0.01 to 0.1%). The listed genes are named as in mouse. The read stops 1 residue short of the end of the CDR3; the missing end is completed from the germline J gene. The chain couples TRBV26 to TRBJ1-1, with D possibly being TRBD1 (6 bases). Per germline, CDR1 KGHPV and CDR2 FQNQEV (reference sequence). Trimming pared 4 bases from V and 1 base from J, leaving 7 bases between. The CDR3 runs 13 residues. Incomplete CDR3 DNA: TGTGCCAGCAGTCCACAGGGGAACACAGAAGTCTTC. Its protein is CASSPQGNTEVF. The full CDR3 protein reads CASSPQGNTEVFF.

This clone turned up a few times. Mouse names are used for the genes. The CDR3 loop is CASSLNSGNTLYF. The CDR3 DNA, read in part, is TGTGCCAGCAGCTTAAATTCTGGAAATACGCTCTAT. V is TRBV3 and J is TRBJ1-3; D gene ambiguous. The read halts 1 residue ahead of the CDR3 end, with the missing end drawn from the germline J gene. Trimming left V 2 bases short and J 0 bases short, with 2 bases between. There are 13 residues in the CDR3. Germline V CDR1 and CDR2: SNHLY, FYNGKV (reference sequence).

This clone was found a few times. Genes and germline are mouse. Coverage ceases 1 residue before the CDR3 finishes, and the germline J gene fills in the end. V gene TRBV26 combines with J gene TRBJ2-5, with a weak D call TRBD1 (5 bases). V lost 2 bases and J 0 bases, leaving 6 bases between the germline ends. The CDR3 consists of 14 residues. Looked up from germline, CDR1 is KGHPV and CDR2 is FQNQEV (reference sequence). CDR3 sequence: CASSLGQNQDTQYF. The sequenced CDR3 bases are TGTGCCAGCAGTCTGGGACAAAACCAAGACACCCAGTAC.

This clone was observed a handful of times. Gene names are the mouse ones. The DNA ends 1 residue before the CDR3 does, and the rest of the CDR3 is filled in from the germline J gene. The J gene is TRBJ2-1, the V gene TRBV2; the match to TRBD2 covers 9 bases. The ends lost 3 bases at V and 3 bases at J; junction bases unmatched: 3. The CDR3 extends over 15 amino acids. CDR1 and CDR2 (germline): LGHNA, YSYQKL. CDR3 bases read: TGTGCCAGCAGCCATCGACTGGGGGTCTATGCTGAGCAGTTC. Protein sequence: CASSHRLGVYAEQF. The CDR3, in full, reads CASSHRLGVYAEQFF.

By its share, this clone is medium-sized. Mouse gene names apply. The read finishes 1 residue shy of the CDR3 end, and the germline J gene is used to complete it. The gene calls are TRBV26 and TRBJ1-5; D gene unclear. The germline CDR1 and CDR2 sequences are KGHPV and FQNQEV (reference sequence). Trimming shortened V by 2 bases and J by 0 bases, and 5 bases separated the two germline ends. CDR3 length equals 14 residues. The part of the CDR3 DNA that was read is TGTGCCAGCAGTCTGGAGGTTAACAACCAGGCTCCGCTT. This sequence encodes CASSLEVNNQAPL. The full CDR3 reads CASSLEVNNQAPLF.

Comments on this clone: All gene names here are mouse names. The missing CDR3 end, 1 residue past where the read stops, is filled in from the germline J gene. The genes are TRBV15 and TRBJ2-7, with 8 bases matching TRBD2. CDR1 is SGHND, CDR2 FRSKSL, per germline. There are 13 residues in the CDR3. V lost 2 bases to trimming and J lost 4 bases; unmatched junction nucleotides: 1. CDR3 DNA, as far as it was read: TGTGCCAGCAGTTTACTGGGGGGATATGAACAGTAC. This sequence encodes CASSLLGGYEQY. The whole CDR3 is CASSLLGGYEQYF.

The table lists this clone with a few counts. Genes and germline are mouse. The read gets to within 1 residue of the CDR3 end, and the germline J gene fills in the rest. This chain joins TRBV16 and TRBJ2-4, with D uncertain. The germline CDR1 and CDR2 sequences are SGHSA and FRNQAP. The CDR3 runs 14 residues. V lost 1 base and J lost 1, with 6 bases in between. The covered CDR3 bases are TGTGCAAGCAGCTTAGTCGGAGGTCAAAACACCTTGTAC. It codes for CASSLVGGQNTLY. The whole CDR3 reads CASSLVGGQNTLYF.

As to this clone: Germline and genes: mouse. The read halts 1 residue ahead of the CDR3 end, with the missing end drawn from the germline J gene. The V and J genes are TRBV26 and TRBJ2-5; TRBD2 is a possible D gene (5 bases). The germline V and J ends were trimmed by 4 bases and 3 bases, with 11 bases remaining between them. CDR3 length equals 14 residues. Per the germline V gene, CDR1 is KGHPV and CDR2 is FQNQEV (reference sequence). The DNA read from the CDR3 is TGTGCCAGCAGTCCGAACTGGAGACAAGACACCCAGTAC. This encodes CASSPNWRQDTQY. The complete CDR3 reads CASSPNWRQDTQYF.